The 4 T cell receptor beta chains below come from one sample, sequenced in a study of technical replicates of blood from a handful of donors. The protocol was immunoSEQ multiplex PCR, while the TCRdb copy is restricted to in-frame clones and leaves out a portion. The top ten hold roughly 12% of the sample, which has under 20,000 clones, 65% to 90% seen once. Sample: PBMCs. The receptors here all came from a human donor in good health.

V is TRBV6-5 and J is TRBJ2-1, with TRBD1 matching over 8 bases. V shed 6 bases, J shed 1 base, and the junction held 5 bases outside the gene matches. CDR1 and CDR2 from the germline V gene are MNHEY and SVGAGI. CDR3 size: 15 residues. The CDR3: CASRTTGGSYNEQFF. Here the CDR3 DNA reads TGTGCCAGCAGGACAACAGGGGGGTCCTACAATGAGCAGTTCTTC.

The chain carries TRBV7-8 and TRBJ2-3; no clear D. The CDR3 spans 12 residues. The germline V gene has CDR1 SGHVS and CDR2 FQNEAQ. The V gene lost 5 bases and the J gene lost 2 bases, with 5 bases spanning the gap. CDR3 sequence: CASSLYTDTQYF. The CDR3, as DNA: TGTGCCAGCAGCCTGTACACAGATACGCAGTATTTT.

This sequence joins TRBV19 and TRBJ1-2; TRBD1 aligns across 8 bases. The V gene's germline CDR1 is LNHDA and CDR2 SQIVND (reference sequence). The CDR3 consists of 19 residues. V shed 5 bases and J 4 bases; nucleotides not matched to a gene: 21. CDR3 protein: CASSPSHNRGSSFVYGYTF. The CDR3 DNA follows: TGTGCCAGTAGTCCAAGCCACAACAGGGGGAGCTCCTTTGTCTATGGCTACACCTTC.

The rearrangement joins TRBV6-5 to TRBJ2-7, with TRBD2 matching over 7 bases. J lost 0 bases, V lost 5 bases, and 4 bases had no gene match. The CDR3 totals 14 residues. Per germline, CDR1 MNHEY and CDR2 SVGAGI. CDR3 nucleotides: TGTGCCAGCAGTGGCCCTAGCGGCTCCTACGAGCAGTACTTC. Translated, it gives CASSGPSGSYEQYF.